The clone carrying this T cell receptor beta chain was recorded a few times. Antigen unknown. The CDR3 extends over 16 amino acids. Germline CDR1 reads LNHNV; CDR2 reads YYDKDF (reference sequence). Trimming left V 5 bases short and J 3 bases short, with 19 bases between. The data were taken from a study of T-cell reconstitution after alpha-beta-depleted transplantation in children. Whole-study findings and limits: Several patients had high TCRbeta diversity at day 60; it came from surviving recipient T cells and thymic progenitors. The study reportedly traced alpha-beta T cells about two months after transplant to several hundred expanded graft clones. Hyperexpanded clones declined; after one year, newly produced T cells mostly supplied diversity.

The TCRbeta library incorporated unique molecular identifiers. TCRdb reprocessed the PCR reads via MiXCR and lists one record per CDR3 protein. This sample carries about 980,000 distinct CDR3 sequences, 25% to 35% of them seen once, and the ten largest clones take approximately 30%. The sequence was obtained from a boy under two years old who had a stem cell transplant for SCID, so the T cells may come from the graft donor. Sequenced here: PBMCs, mostly from graft donor cells, sampled 360 days after TCRalphabeta/CD19-depleted stem cell transplant. The chain combines TRBV15 with TRBJ1-1; tentatively, D is TRBD1 (5 bases). CDR3 coding DNA: TGTGCCACCAGCCCCCGGGACGGGTGGAGGGACACTGAAGCTTTCTTT. It codes for CATSPRDGWRDTEAFF.